The 24 T cell receptor beta chains reported below all come from one sample, sequenced in a study of identical twins. TCRdb independently ran MiXCR on the 5' RACE reads; one entry per CDR3 protein. Of approximately 230,000 distinct CDR3 sequences in the sample, around an eighth were seen once. The sample was memory (CD45RO+) T cells sorted from blood. Source of these receptors: a woman aged 18 to 35 in good health.

This clonotype has just a few counts. The rearrangement joins TRBV11-2 to TRBJ2-3; the match to TRBD2 covers 8 bases. Germline CDR1 and CDR2: SGHAT and FQNNGV. The CDR3 sequence is 18 residues long. J was trimmed by 6 bases and V by 4 bases; bases with no gene match: 18. CDR3 nucleotides: TGTGCCAGCAGCTCCCCGGCTGGTCGATTAGCGGGGTTGGATACGCAGTATTTT. Encoded protein: CASSSPAGRLAGLDTQYF.

The genes are TRBV12-3 or TRBV12-4 and TRBJ1-5; possibly TRBD1 for D (6 bases). The CDR3 covers 13 residues. Trimming took off 7 bases at V and 4 bases at J, with 11 bases between the two ends. The CDR3 DNA is TGTGCCAGCACCCTAGGGGGTAATCAGCCCCAGCATTTT. As protein: CASTLGGNQPQHF.

The rearrangement joins TRBV5-6 to TRBJ1-2; possible D gene TRBD1, 6 bases. There are 14 residues in the CDR3. Between the trimmed V and J ends, which lost 4 bases and 0 bases, there was a span of 10 bases. Germline CDR1 SGHDT, CDR2 YYEEEE. The DNA of the CDR3 is TGTGCCAGCAGCGTACCAGGGGCTAACTATGGCTACACCTTC. Translation gives CASSVPGANYGYTF.

This clonotype occurred a few times. This chain uses TRBV12-3 or TRBV12-4 with TRBJ1-1; D unresolved. Trimming shortened V by 0 bases and J by 7 bases, and 9 bases separated the two germline ends. This CDR3 spans 13 amino acids. CDR3 in amino acids: CASSLADGIEAFF. The CDR3 coding sequence is TGTGCCAGCAGTTTAGCAGATGGAATTGAAGCTTTCTTT.

This clonotype was counted between two and nine times. The chain recombines TRBV29-1 with TRBJ2-3; D unclear. The CDR3 consists of 15 residues. Germline loops: CDR1 SQVTM, CDR2 ANQGSEA. Trimming pared 7 bases from V and 6 bases from J, leaving 23 bases between. The CDR3 reads CSGGLTALFDDTQYF. The CDR3 DNA reads TGCAGCGGTGGTCTAACGGCCCTTTTTGATGATACGCAGTATTTT.

The rearrangement uses TRBV29-1 and TRBJ1-2; the D gene is possibly TRBD1 (6 bases). This CDR3 is built from 12 residues. In germline, CDR1 is SQVTM, CDR2 ANQGSEA. Trimming pared 7 bases from V and 1 base from J, leaving 10 bases between. The CDR3: CSGGQYNYGYTF. The CDR3 coding sequence is TGCAGCGGCGGACAGTATAACTATGGCTACACCTTC.

V is TRBV18 and J is TRBJ1-6; no clear D gene. Trimming cost V 0 bases and J 7 bases, with 10 bases left between them. Germline CDR1 reads KGHSH; CDR2 reads LQKENI. The CDR3 length is 15 residues. Written as DNA, the CDR3 is TGTGCCAGCTCACCACCCTTTCGGGGAAATTCACCCCTCCACTTT. Protein sequence: CASSPPFRGNSPLHF. Looking up the rest from reference TRBV18 and TRBJ1-6 gives the full variable domain: NAGVMQNPRHLVRRRGQEARLRCSPMKGHSHVYWYRQLPEEGLKFMVYLQKENIIDESGMPKERFSAEFPKEGPSILRIQQVVRGDSAAYFCASSPPFRGNSPLHFGNGTRLTVT.

This clonotype was counted only a few times. The chain couples TRBV4-2 to TRBJ2-1; 8 positions agree with TRBD2. Trimming at V came to 1 base and at J to 2 bases, leaving 13 bases not matched to a gene. The CDR3 is 19 residues long. Germline CDR1 LGHNA, CDR2 YNFKEQ. CDR3 in DNA: TGTGCCAGCAGCCAAGCGGAGACTAGCGTTAGTGGGGCCTACAATGAGCAGTTCTTC. Protein product: CASSQAETSVSGAYNEQFF.

This chain uses TRBV20-1 with TRBJ2-2; D might be TRBD1 (5 bases). The CDR3 runs to 12 residues. The germline CDR1 and CDR2 sequences are DFQATT and SNEGSKA (reference sequence). The germline V and J ends were trimmed by 3 bases and 8 bases, with 10 bases remaining between them. The CDR3 sequence: CSASQGLGELFF. The DNA for the CDR3 is TGCAGTGCTAGTCAGGGATTGGGGGAGCTGTTTTTT.

This clonotype has more than one count but fewer than ten. The gene calls are TRBV4-3 and TRBJ2-1; D tentatively fits TRBD1 or TRBD2 (5 bases each). The V and J ends lost 3 bases and 9 bases respectively, with 18 bases between them. This CDR3 has 15 residues. Germline V gene data show CDR1 as LGHNA and CDR2 as YSLEER. As DNA, the CDR3 is TGCGCCAGCAGCCAGGGGGTAAGCCTTACGACTGAGCAGTTCTTC. As protein: CASSQGVSLTTEQFF.

There are many counts of this clonotype. This chain joins TRBV10-3 and TRBJ1-1; no reliable D call. The CDR3 has 13 amino acids. In germline, CDR1 is ENHRY, CDR2 SYGVKD. With 7 bases removed from V and 0 bases from J, the gap between germline ends came to 9 bases. The CDR3, as DNA: TGTGCCATCACCTTCGATGTGAACACTGAAGCTTTCTTT. Translating it yields CAITFDVNTEAFF.

At least ten counts were recorded for this clonotype. The J gene is TRBJ1-1, the V gene TRBV14, with D possibly matching TRBD1 (6 bases). Trimming shortened V by 4 bases and J by 5 bases, and 14 bases separated the two germline ends. The CDR3 totals 14 residues. Per the germline V gene, CDR1 is SGHDN and CDR2 is FVKESK. As DNA, the CDR3 is TGTGCCAGCAGCCCCGACAGGTTCGGAACTGAAGCTTTCTTT. Amino acids: CASSPDRFGTEAFF. The full variable domain, with the rest looked up from reference TRBV14 and TRBJ1-1, is EAGVTQFPSHSVIEKGQTVTLRCDPISGHDNLYWYRRVMGKEIKFLLHFVKESKQDESGMPNNRFLAERTGGTYSTLKVQPAELEDSGVYFCASSPDRFGTEAFFGQGTRLTVV.

This chain joins TRBV10-3 and TRBJ1-1; D is unresolved. The germline V and J ends were trimmed by 0 bases and 2 bases, with 7 bases remaining between them. The germline V gene has CDR1 ENHRY and CDR2 SYGVKD. The CDR3 runs 14 residues. The CDR3, as DNA: TGTGCCATCAGTGAGTCTAGGACTAACACTGAAGCTTTCTTT. This translates into CAISESRTNTEAFF.

This clonotype occurred a few times. The CDR3 here is CSARRGNSNEKLFF. The DNA of the CDR3 is TGCAGTGCTAGACGCGGAAATTCTAATGAAAAACTGTTTTTT. The V gene is TRBV20-1, the J gene TRBJ1-4, with unresolved D. The germline V and J ends were trimmed by 2 bases and 3 bases, with 10 bases remaining between them. The CDR3 covers 14 residues. Germline V gene data show CDR1 as DFQATT and CDR2 as SNEGSKA (reference sequence).

This clonotype has ten or more counts. The genes are TRBV12-3 or TRBV12-4 and TRBJ2-7; D is perhaps TRBD2 (6 bases). The CDR3 spans 13 residues. Trimming shortened V by 7 bases and J by 1 base, and 11 bases separated the two germline ends. The CDR3 reads CASTVADSYEQYF. The CDR3 nucleotides read TGTGCCAGCACCGTAGCGGATTCCTACGAGCAGTACTTC.

The sample holds many counts of this clonotype. This chain links TRBV6-2 or TRBV6-3 with TRBJ1-2; TRBD1 might be the D (6 bases). V was clipped by 6 bases and J by 4 bases, with 9 bases between them. Germline lookup yields CDR1 MNHEY and CDR2 SVGEGT. This CDR3 is built from 12 residues. The CDR3 DNA follows: TGTGCCAGCAGCCGGACAGTCTATGGCTACACCTTC. Its protein is CASSRTVYGYTF.

This clonotype was seen a few times. For the CDR3, the DNA is TGCAGCGTTAAGGTCAGGAGGGACACTGAAGCTTTCTTT. It codes for CSVKVRRDTEAFF. The gene calls are TRBV29-1 and TRBJ1-1; D not resolved. There are 13 residues in the CDR3. V gave up 5 bases and J gave up 3 bases, with 13 bases separating them. Germline values: CDR1 SQVTM, CDR2 ANQGSEA.

There are many counts of this clonotype. The V gene is TRBV6-5, the J gene TRBJ2-5, with D possibly being TRBD2 (5 bases). V was shortened by 6 bases and J by 9 bases, with 14 bases between the two germline ends. Germline CDR1 is MNHEY and CDR2 is SVGAGI. There are 12 residues in the CDR3. The CDR3, as DNA: TGTGCCAGCAGCGTAGGGTCCGGGGCCCAGTACTTC. Residues: CASSVGSGAQYF.

The J gene is TRBJ2-4, the V gene TRBV7-9; D unresolved. There are 13 residues in the CDR3. The germline gives CDR1 SEHNR, CDR2 FQNEAQ (reference sequence). V was clipped by 3 bases and J by 4 bases, with 7 bases between them. CDR3 protein: CASSFDAKNIQYF. The CDR3, as DNA: TGTGCCAGCAGCTTTGATGCGAAAAACATTCAGTACTTC.

This clonotype was counted between two and nine times. The chain has TRBV7-9 and TRBJ1-1; a possible D gene is TRBD1 (6 bases). Germline V gene sequence: CDR1 SEHNR, CDR2 FQNEAQ (reference sequence). The CDR3 sequence is 16 residues long. Trimming took off 4 bases at V and 4 bases at J, with 19 bases between the two ends. CDR3 sequence: CASSYQQGGAVTEAFF. CDR3 DNA: TGTGCCAGCAGCTACCAACAGGGTGGCGCGGTCACTGAAGCTTTCTTT.

This clonotype occurred many times. This chain connects TRBV18 to TRBJ2-1; TRBD1 matches 10 bases. The ends lost 3 bases at V and 5 bases at J; junction bases unmatched: 7. Germline values: CDR1 KGHSH, CDR2 LQKENI. This CDR3 contains 16 residues. This chain's CDR3 is CASSPSGTGDNNEQFF. CDR3 DNA: TGTGCCAGCTCACCGTCCGGGACAGGGGACAACAATGAGCAGTTCTTC.

The rearrangement links TRBV7-6 to TRBJ2-3; D may be TRBD1 (5 bases). Per germline, CDR1 SGHVS and CDR2 FNYEAQ. V lost 5 bases to trimming and J lost 4 bases, with 10 bases between them. CDR3 length equals 13 residues. The CDR3 region is CASSPGFPDTQYF. The CDR3 nucleotides are TGTGCCAGCAGCCCAGGGTTCCCAGATACGCAGTATTTT.

This clonotype was observed a handful of times. The chain combines TRBV2 with TRBJ2-7, with D possibly matching TRBD2 (6 bases). Germline V lookup: CDR1 SNHLY, CDR2 FYNNEI. The CDR3 has 13 residues. V was trimmed by 5 bases and J by 2 bases, leaving 10 bases between them. CDR3 sequence reads: CASSKEGAYEQYF. CDR3 in DNA: TGTGCCAGCAGTAAGGAGGGAGCCTACGAGCAGTACTTC.

This clonotype was detected only once. This CDR3 fails to terminate in the conserved phenylalanine or tryptophan, so it likely reflects a read error. The chain couples TRBV11-1 to TRBJ2-7; D perhaps matches TRBD1 (6 bases). CDR1 is SGHAT, CDR2 FQDESV, per germline (reference sequence). This CDR3 contains 14 residues. V dropped 5 bases and J dropped 2 bases, with 13 bases sitting between them. In DNA form, the CDR3 reads TGTGCCAGCAGCCCCTCAGGGGCCACCTACGAGCAGTACCTC. Translating gives CASSPSGATYEQYL.